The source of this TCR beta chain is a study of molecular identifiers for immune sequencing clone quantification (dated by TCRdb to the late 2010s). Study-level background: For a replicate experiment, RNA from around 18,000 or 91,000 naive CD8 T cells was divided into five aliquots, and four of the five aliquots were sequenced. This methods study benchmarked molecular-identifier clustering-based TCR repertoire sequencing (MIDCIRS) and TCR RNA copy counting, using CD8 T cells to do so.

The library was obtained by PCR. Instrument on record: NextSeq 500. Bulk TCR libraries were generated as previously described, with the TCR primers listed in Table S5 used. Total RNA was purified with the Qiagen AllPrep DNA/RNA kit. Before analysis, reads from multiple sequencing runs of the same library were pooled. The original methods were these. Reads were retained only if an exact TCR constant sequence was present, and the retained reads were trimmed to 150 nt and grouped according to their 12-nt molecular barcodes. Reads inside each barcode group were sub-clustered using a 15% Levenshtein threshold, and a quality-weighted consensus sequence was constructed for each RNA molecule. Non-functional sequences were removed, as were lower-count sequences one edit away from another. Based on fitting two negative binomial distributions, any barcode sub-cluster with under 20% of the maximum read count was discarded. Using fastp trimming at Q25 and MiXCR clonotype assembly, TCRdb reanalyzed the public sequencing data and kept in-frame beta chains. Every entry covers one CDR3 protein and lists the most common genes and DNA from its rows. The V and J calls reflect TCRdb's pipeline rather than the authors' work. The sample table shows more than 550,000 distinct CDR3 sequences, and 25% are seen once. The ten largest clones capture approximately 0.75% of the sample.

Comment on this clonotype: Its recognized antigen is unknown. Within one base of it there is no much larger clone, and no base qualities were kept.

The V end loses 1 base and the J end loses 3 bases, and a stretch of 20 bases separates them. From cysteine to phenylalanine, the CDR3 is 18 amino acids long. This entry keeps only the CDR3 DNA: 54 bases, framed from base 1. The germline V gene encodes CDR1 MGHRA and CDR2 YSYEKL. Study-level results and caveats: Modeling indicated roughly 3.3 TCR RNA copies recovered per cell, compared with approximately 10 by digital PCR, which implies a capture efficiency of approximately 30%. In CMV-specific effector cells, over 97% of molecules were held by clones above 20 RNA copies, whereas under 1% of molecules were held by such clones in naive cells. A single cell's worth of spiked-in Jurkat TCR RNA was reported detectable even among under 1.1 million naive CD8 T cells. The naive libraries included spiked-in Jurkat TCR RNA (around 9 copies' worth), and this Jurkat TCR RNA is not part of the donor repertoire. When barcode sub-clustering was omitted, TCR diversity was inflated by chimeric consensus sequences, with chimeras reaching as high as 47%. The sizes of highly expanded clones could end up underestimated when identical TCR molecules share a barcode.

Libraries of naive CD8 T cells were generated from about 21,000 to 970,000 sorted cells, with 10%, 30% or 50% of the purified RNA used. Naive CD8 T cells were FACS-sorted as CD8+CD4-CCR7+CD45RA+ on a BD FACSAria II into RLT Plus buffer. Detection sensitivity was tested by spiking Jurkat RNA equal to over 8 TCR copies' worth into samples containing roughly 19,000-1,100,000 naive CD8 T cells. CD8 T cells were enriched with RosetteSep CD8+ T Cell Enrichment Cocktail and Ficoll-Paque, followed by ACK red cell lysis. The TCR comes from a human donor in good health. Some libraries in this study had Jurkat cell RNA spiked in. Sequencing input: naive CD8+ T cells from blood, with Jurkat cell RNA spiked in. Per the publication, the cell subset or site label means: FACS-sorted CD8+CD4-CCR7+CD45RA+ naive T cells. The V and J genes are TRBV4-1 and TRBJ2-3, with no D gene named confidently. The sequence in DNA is TGCGCCAGCAGCCAAGGTTTGGCATACCCAGAGGTTACAGATACGCAGTATTTT. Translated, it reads CASSQGLAYPEVTDTQYF.